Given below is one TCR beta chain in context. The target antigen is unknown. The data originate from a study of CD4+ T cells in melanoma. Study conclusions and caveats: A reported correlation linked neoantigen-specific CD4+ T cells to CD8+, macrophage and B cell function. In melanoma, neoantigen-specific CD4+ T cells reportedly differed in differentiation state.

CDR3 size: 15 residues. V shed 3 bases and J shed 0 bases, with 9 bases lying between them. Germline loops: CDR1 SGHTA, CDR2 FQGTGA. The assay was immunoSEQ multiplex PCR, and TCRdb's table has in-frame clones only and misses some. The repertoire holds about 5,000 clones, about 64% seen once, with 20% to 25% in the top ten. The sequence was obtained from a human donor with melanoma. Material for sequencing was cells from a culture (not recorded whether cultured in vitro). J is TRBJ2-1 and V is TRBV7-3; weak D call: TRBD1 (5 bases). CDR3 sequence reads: CASSLHRSSYNEQFF. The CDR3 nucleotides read TGTGCCAGCAGCTTGCACAGGAGCTCCTACAATGAGCAGTTCTTC.